This is a list of T cell receptor beta chains from one sample in a study of read filtering for tumor transcriptome and immune sequencing. TCRdb fed the reads into MiXCR, producing one record per CDR3 protein. The sample lists more than 12,000 distinct CDR3 sequences, just over 20% occurring once. The specimen was a population of CD138-negative cells sorted from bone marrow. The receptors stem from a donor aged 40 or over with multiple myeloma. The CDR3 runs from the conserved cysteine through the conserved F or W. Size is stated for part of the rows, as once, few or many counts, or as a class when the clone is expanded.

clone size | V gene | CDR3 protein
many | TRBV11-2 | CASSSDGTPQETQYF
few | TRBV3-1 | CASSQDIGQGMTAQYF
many | TRBV13 | CASSSRLAATDTQYF
many | TRBV5-1 | CASSSTGTGTEAFF
many | TRBV20-1 | CSARGSYEQYF
many | TRBV7-2 | CASSFKAGWPNTQYF
few | TRBV5-4 | CASSMGPRETQYF
many | TRBV20-1 | CSARDSSGGQEQYF
many | TRBV24-1 | CATSDSAGSTDTQYF
many | TRBV7-6 | CASSLGPSAQFF
. | TRBV24-1 | CATSEGGTGQETQYF
many | TRBV2 | CASSERGEDTQYF
. | TRBV4-1 | CASSQGQGVGYEQYF